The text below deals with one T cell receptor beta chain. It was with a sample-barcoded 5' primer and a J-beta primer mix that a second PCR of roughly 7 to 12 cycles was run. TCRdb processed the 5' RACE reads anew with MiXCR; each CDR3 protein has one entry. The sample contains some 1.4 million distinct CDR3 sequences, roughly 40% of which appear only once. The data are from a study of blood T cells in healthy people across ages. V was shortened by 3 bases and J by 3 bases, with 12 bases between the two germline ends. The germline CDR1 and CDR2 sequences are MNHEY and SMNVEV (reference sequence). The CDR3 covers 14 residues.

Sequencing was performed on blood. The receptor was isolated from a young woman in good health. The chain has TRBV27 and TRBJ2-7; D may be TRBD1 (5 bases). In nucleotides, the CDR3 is TGTGCCAGCAGTTTTGTTGGGGCGGACTACGAGCAGTACTTC. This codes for CASSFVGADYEQYF.